A single sample gave rise to the 32 T cell receptor beta chains below, sequenced in a study of T cell clonality in common variable immunodeficiency. Generated by immunoSEQ multiplex PCR, the TCRdb table keeps only in-frame clones and is missing some. This record lists fewer than 65,000 clones, none seen once only, and the top ten clones contain around 0.8%. Specimen: peripheral blood mononuclear cells. These receptors were collected from a person aged 18 to 69 in good health.

This clone has a count of ten or more. The CDR3 goes on 3 residues after the read ends, and that part is filled in from the germline J gene. The chain employs TRBV5-1 and TRBJ2-2, with 9 bases that match TRBD1. The V gene's germline CDR1 is SGHRS and CDR2 YFSETQ. The CDR3 loop spans 14 amino acids. With 4 bases clipped from V and 5 bases from J, the junction kept 3 bases outside the gene matches. The CDR3 DNA, read in part, is TGCGCCAGCAGCCGGACAGGGGAAACCGGGGAG. It encodes CASSRTGETGE. The whole CDR3 sequence reads CASSRTGETGELFF. The complete variable domain, with remaining parts taken from reference TRBV5-1 and TRBJ2-2, reads KAGVTQTPRYLIKTRGQQVTLSCSPISGHRSVSWYQQTPGQGLQFLFEYFSETQRNKGNFPGRFSGRQFSNSRSEMNVSTLELGDSALYLCASSRTGETGELFFGEGSRLTVL.

This clone was seen at least ten times. The read stops 3 residues short of the end of the CDR3; the missing end is completed from the germline J gene. V gene TRBV6-1 combines with J gene TRBJ1-1; D possibly corresponds to TRBD1 (6 bases). The V gene's germline CDR1 is MNHNS and CDR2 SASEGT. The ends were cut back, 4 bases at V and 7 bases at J, with 22 bases in the middle. There are 16 residues in the CDR3. The CDR3 region is CASSAAWAGDPIEAFF. Partial CDR3 DNA: TGTGCCAGCAGTGCCGCCTGGGCAGGGGATCCCATTGAA.

This clone has at least ten counts. The read is 3 residues too short to cover the CDR3 end, so that end is filled in from the germline J gene. This chain uses TRBV19 with TRBJ2-7, with D hard to call. The CDR3 contains 13 residues. Germline V gene lookup returns CDR1 LNHDA and CDR2 SQIVND (reference sequence). V was pared by 4 bases and J by 3 bases, with 10 bases between. The CDR3 loop is CASSTLLGYEQYF. The part of the CDR3 DNA that was read is TGTGCCAGTAGTACCCTTCTCGGCTACGAG.

This clone was detected ten times or more. The read comes to an end 3 residues before the CDR3 does, leaving the germline J gene to fill in the end. This sequence joins TRBV2 and TRBJ2-1; tentative D call: TRBD1 (5 bases). The CDR3 sequence is 13 residues long. V lost 2 bases and J lost 6, with 8 bases in between. Germline CDR1 is SNHLY and CDR2 is FYNNEI. Partial CDR3 DNA: TGTGCCAGCAGTGAATGGGGCGGCAATGAG. Its translation: CASSEWGGNE. The CDR3, in full, reads CASSEWGGNEQFF.

This clone was observed a handful of times. Sequencing ends 3 residues short of the CDR3 end; the germline J gene provides the rest. The chain joins TRBV20-1 to TRBJ2-3, with D uncertain. CDR3 length: 13 residues. Looked up from germline, CDR1 is DFQATT and CDR2 is SNEGSKA (reference sequence). The CDR3 DNA, read in part, is TGCAGTGCTAGAGATGGGCAGAAAGAGACG. Translated, it gives CSARDGQKET. The whole CDR3 protein reads CSARDGQKETQYF.

This clone came up many times. Sequencing ends 3 residues short of the CDR3 end; the germline J gene provides the rest. The chain is built from TRBV5-4 and TRBJ2-3; D unclear. With 0 bases removed from V and 4 bases from J, the gap between germline ends came to 9 bases. The CDR3 has 14 residues. Germline values: CDR1 SGHNT, CDR2 YYREEE (reference sequence). CDR3 DNA (partial): TGTGCCAGCAGCTTGGCTTTGGCTCCAGATACG. Translation gives CASSLALAPDT. In full, the CDR3 reads CASSLALAPDTQYF.

The sample holds many counts of this clone. An end of the junction does not agree with germline; a read error may underlie this. The CDR3 end is not reached by the read, which stops 3 residues before it; the germline J gene fills it in. Additional DNA sequences in this sample encode the identical CDR3. The J gene is TRBJ1-1, the V gene TRBV4-2; D remains ambiguous. This CDR3 is 14 amino acids long. From germline, CDR1 is LGHNA and CDR2 YNFKEQ. The CDR3 reads CASSQEALNTEAFF. CDR3 DNA (partial): TGCGCCAGCAGCCAAGAGGCCTTGAACACTGAA.

Regarding this clone: The CDR3 end falls 3 residues outside the read, so it is completed with the germline J gene. The rearrangement links TRBV19 to TRBJ1-1, with 10 bases aligning to TRBD1. Germline CDR1 and CDR2: LNHDA and SQIVND (reference sequence). This CDR3 comprises 15 residues. V was pared by 4 bases and J by 4 bases, with 6 bases of the junction left unmatched. The CDR3 region is CASSTGQGRTTEAFF. The CDR3 DNA, read in part, is TGTGCCAGTAGTACGGGACAGGGGCGGACCACTGAA.

This clone was counted at least ten times. The DNA read from the CDR3 is TGCGCCAGCAGCTTGGTTGCAGGAAGCACCTACAATGAG. It is translated as CASSLVAGSTYNE. The whole CDR3 sequence reads CASSLVAGSTYNEQFF. The chain recombines TRBV5-1 with TRBJ2-1; D is ambiguous. The CDR3 end is not reached by the read, which stops 3 residues before it; the germline J gene fills it in. The CDR3 contains 16 residues. CDR1 and CDR2 from the germline V gene are SGHRS and YFSETQ. V was trimmed by 0 bases and J by 2 bases, leaving 12 bases between them.

This clone appeared many times. Sequencing ends 3 residues short of the CDR3 end; the germline J gene provides the rest. The rearrangement joins TRBV3-1 (or the pseudogene TRBV3-2) to TRBJ2-5; tentative D call: TRBD2 (6 bases). The CDR3 contains 14 residues. V was pared by 7 bases and J by 5 bases, with 17 bases between. From germline, CDR1 is LGHDT and CDR2 YNNKEL (reference sequence). The CDR3 loop is CASIPWAGSETQYF. The sequenced part of the CDR3 DNA is TGTGCCAGCATCCCATGGGCGGGAAGCGAGACC.

This clone was picked up many times. The read ends 3 residues before the CDR3 terminus; that terminus is restored from the germline J gene. The V and J genes are TRBV4-1 and TRBJ2-3; 9 positions agree with TRBD2. This CDR3 comprises 16 residues. Germline V gene sequence: CDR1 MGHRA, CDR2 YSYEKL. Partial CDR3 DNA: TGCGCCAGCAGCCAAGATGCTAGCGGGGTTCAAGAGACG. This gives the protein CASSQDASGVQET. The whole CDR3 sequence reads CASSQDASGVQETQYF.

This clone was seen ten or more times. CDR3 bases read: TGTGCCTGGAGCATACAGGGGCGAAACACTGAA. Residues: CAWSIQGRNTE. In full, the CDR3 is CAWSIQGRNTEAFF. The gene calls are TRBV30 and TRBJ1-1; 7 bases line up with TRBD1. The read stops 3 residues short of the end of the CDR3; the missing end is completed from the germline J gene. V lost 3 bases to trimming and J lost 2 bases; unmatched junction nucleotides: 6. CDR3 length equals 14 residues. Germline CDR1 GTSNPN, CDR2 SVGIG (reference sequence).

Notes on this clone: The missing CDR3 end, 3 residues past where the read stops, is filled in from the germline J gene. This chain links TRBV6-2 or TRBV6-3 with TRBJ1-2; 8 bases match TRBD1. The CDR3 is 15 residues long. Germline CDR1 and CDR2: MNHEY and SVGEGT. The CDR3 bases that were read are TGTGCCAGCAGCCCCGGGACAGGTGATCTCTACGAC. Encoded protein: CASSPGTGDLYD. The complete CDR3 protein is CASSPGTGDLYDYTF.

This clone occurred many times. The sequenced fragment ends 3 residues before the CDR3 boundary, so the rest is inferred from the germline J gene. The chain is built from TRBV20-1 and TRBJ2-3, with 13 bases fitting TRBD2. Per the germline V gene, CDR1 is DFQATT and CDR2 is SNEGSKA (reference sequence). After removal of 0 bases from V and 2 bases from J, the junction contained 8 bases not matched to a gene. The length of the CDR3 is 18 residues. The CDR3 spells CSARDRLAGGLHTDTQYF. Incomplete CDR3 DNA: TGCAGTGCTAGAGATCGACTAGCGGGAGGACTTCACACAGATACG.

This clone was observed many times. Sequencing ends 3 residues short of the CDR3 end; the germline J gene provides the rest. The V gene is TRBV5-8, the J gene TRBJ1-4; 8 bases are a match to TRBD1. This CDR3 is 15 amino acids long. V shed 0 bases and J 8 bases; nucleotides not matched to a gene: 6. From germline, CDR1 is SGHTS and CDR2 YDEGEE. The DNA read from the CDR3 is TGTGCCAGCAGCTTGGCCGGGAGGACAGGGGAAAAA. It encodes CASSLAGRTGEK. In full, the CDR3 reads CASSLAGRTGEKLFF.

This clone was recorded at least ten times. The read gets to within 3 residues of the CDR3 end, and the germline J gene fills in the rest. The chain carries TRBV20-1 and TRBJ2-3; 8 positions agree with TRBD1. Germline CDR1 reads DFQATT; CDR2 reads SNEGSKA (reference sequence). J gave up 3 bases and V 1 base, and 6 bases lay outside the gene matches. The length of the CDR3 is 15 residues. The DNA read from the CDR3 is TGCAGTGCTAGAGCGCCGGACAGGGTTACAGATACG. Its translation is CSARAPDRVTDT. The whole CDR3 protein is CSARAPDRVTDTQYF.

This clone was counted ten times or more. Coverage ceases 3 residues before the CDR3 finishes, and the germline J gene fills in the end. This sequence joins TRBV10-3 and TRBJ1-1, with TRBD1 matching 8 bases. The CDR3 has 13 residues. V shed 7 bases, J shed 4 bases, and the junction held 5 bases outside the gene matches. Germline assignment: CDR1 ENHRY and CDR2 SYGVKD. CDR3 DNA, as far as it was read: TGTGCCATCACAGCAGGGGGCGGCACTGAA. Protein: CAITAGGGTE. The whole CDR3 is CAITAGGGTEAFF.

This clone showed up many times. The read halts 3 residues ahead of the CDR3 end, with the missing end drawn from the germline J gene. This chain links TRBV20-1 with TRBJ2-1; 9 nucleotides align to TRBD2. The V gene end was trimmed by 6 bases and the J gene end by 9 bases; junction bases not matched to a gene: 12. The CDR3 length is 14 residues. Germline CDR1 reads DFQATT; CDR2 reads SNEGSKA (reference sequence). CDR3 sequence reads: CSAPRSGRPIEQFF. The part of the CDR3 DNA that was read is TGCAGTGCCCCCCGAAGCGGGAGGCCTATTGAG.

The table lists this clone with a few counts. The CDR3 goes on 3 residues after the read ends, and that part is filled in from the germline J gene. The chain links TRBV19 to TRBJ2-1; 9 bases line up with TRBD1. Germline CDR1 LNHDA, CDR2 SQIVND (reference sequence). The CDR3 length is 14 residues. J lost 4 bases, V lost 5 bases, and 3 bases had no gene match. The sequenced CDR3 bases are TGTGCCAGTAGTCCCGGGACAGGGTACAATGAG. It encodes CASSPGTGYNE. The full-length CDR3 reads as CASSPGTGYNEQFF.

This clone was found many times. Sequencing ends 3 residues short of the CDR3 end; the germline J gene provides the rest. The genes are TRBV6-4 and TRBJ2-2; D not certain. This CDR3 is built from 13 residues. V was trimmed by 4 bases and J by 0 bases, leaving 3 bases between them. The germline V gene encodes CDR1 MRHNA and CDR2 SNTAGT. Here the CDR3 reads CASSASNTGELFF. Incomplete CDR3 DNA: TGTGCCAGCAGTGCCTCGAACACCGGGGAG.

The sample holds many counts of this clone. The CDR3 end lies 3 residues beyond the end of the read and is filled in from the germline J gene. The V call is TRBV30, the J call TRBJ1-1, with no clear D. The CDR3 runs to 12 residues. Germline V gene sequence: CDR1 GTSNPN, CDR2 SVGIG (reference sequence). CDR3 DNA (partial): TGTGCCTGGAGTGTAGGAGGGCCCGAA. This translates into CAWSVGGPE. The complete CDR3 sequence is CAWSVGGPEAFF. The whole variable domain, filled in from reference TRBV30 and TRBJ1-1, reads SQTIHQWPATLVQPVGSPLSLECTVEGTSNPNLYWYRQAAGRGLQLLFYSVGIGQISSEVPQNLSASRPQDRQFILSSKKLLLSDSGFYLCAWSVGGPEAFFGQGTRLTVV.

With regard to this clone: The read gets to within 3 residues of the CDR3 end, and the germline J gene fills in the rest. The chain carries TRBV20-1 and TRBJ1-2, with a weak D call TRBD1 (6 bases). Germline V gene lookup returns CDR1 DFQATT and CDR2 SNEGSKA (reference sequence). This CDR3 comprises 15 residues. V gave up 5 bases and J gave up 2 bases, with 18 bases separating them. The DNA read from the CDR3 is TGCAGTGCTCGTACCCTTGGACAGCCGAACTATGGC. Protein product: CSARTLGQPNYG. The whole CDR3 is CSARTLGQPNYGYTF.

This clone was observed many times. The read finishes 3 residues shy of the CDR3 end, and the germline J gene is used to complete it. The chain couples TRBV5-1 to TRBJ1-2; 9 nucleotides line up with TRBD1. This CDR3 is 15 amino acids long. CDR1 SGHRS and CDR2 YFSETQ come from the germline V gene. Trimming took 7 bases from V and 2 from J; bases not matched to a gene: 9. CDR3 DNA (partial): TGCGCCAGCGCCTTCGGGGACAGGGAAAACTATGGC. This codes for CASAFGDRENYG. The CDR3, in full, reads CASAFGDRENYGYTF.

This clone was found many times. The read is 3 residues too short to cover the CDR3 end, so that end is filled in from the germline J gene. The rearrangement links TRBV20-1 to TRBJ2-7; 7 bases map to TRBD1. Losses at the gene ends were 3 bases for V and 6 bases for J; bases not matched to a gene: 8. Germline V gene lookup returns CDR1 DFQATT and CDR2 SNEGSKA (reference sequence). The CDR3 extends over 13 amino acids. Partial CDR3 DNA: TGCAGTGCTAGGGGTCCGGGGACAGCCGAG. This encodes CSARGPGTAE. The whole CDR3 protein is CSARGPGTAEQYF.

This clone was observed at least ten times. Read sequence stops 3 residues before the CDR3 end, and the germline J gene provides the missing end. The J gene is TRBJ2-1, the V gene TRBV20-1, with TRBD2 matching over 13 bases. Germline lookup yields CDR1 DFQATT and CDR2 SNEGSKA (reference sequence). V lost 5 bases to trimming and J lost 3 bases; unmatched junction nucleotides: 10. The CDR3 contains 17 residues. CDR3 bases read: TGCAGTGCTTCCGGGACTAGCGGGACCAACCTCTACAATGAG. This translates into CSASGTSGTNLYNE. From start to end, the CDR3 is CSASGTSGTNLYNEQFF.

On this clone: The read ends 3 residues early relative to the CDR3; the germline J gene fills the gap. The gene calls are TRBV6-2 or TRBV6-3 and TRBJ1-2; D is undetermined. Germline V gene sequence: CDR1 MNHEY, CDR2 SVGEGT. The CDR3 is 14 residues long. CDR3 DNA, as far as it was read: TGTGCCAGCAGTTACAGCGGTAGCACAGATACC. Its translation: CASSYSGSTDT. The entire CDR3 reads CASSYSGSTDTYTF.

The sample holds many counts of this clone. Read sequence stops 3 residues before the CDR3 end, and the germline J gene provides the missing end. The chain uses TRBV19 and TRBJ2-1; 8 nucleotides match TRBD2. V shed 4 bases, J shed 2 bases, and the junction held 4 bases outside the gene matches. CDR1 and CDR2 (germline): LNHDA, SQIVND (reference sequence). CDR3 length: 15 amino acids. The covered CDR3 bases are TGTGCCAGTAGTACCATAGCGGGGCCCTACAATGAG. It yields the protein CASSTIAGPYNE. In full, the CDR3 is CASSTIAGPYNEQFF.

Notes on this clone: The observed sequence ends 3 residues before the CDR3 terminus, with the missing tail filled in from the germline J gene. This chain joins TRBV19 and TRBJ2-2, with 9 bases aligning to TRBD1. The V and J ends lost 5 bases and 9 bases, in that order; junction bases with no gene match: 10. There are 15 residues in the CDR3. Germline V gene data show CDR1 as LNHDA and CDR2 as SQIVND (reference sequence). The CDR3 bases that were read are TGTGCCAGTAGTCCGGGACAGGGCGAGGGGTGGGAG. Its protein is CASSPGQGEGWE. The CDR3 in its entirety is CASSPGQGEGWELFF.

This clone showed up many times. The read falls 3 residues short of the CDR3 end, and the missing part is taken from the germline J gene. This rearrangement joins TRBV4-1 to TRBJ2-7, with 7 bases aligning to TRBD2. The CDR3 totals 16 residues. The V and J ends lost 1 base and 0 bases, in that order; junction bases with no gene match: 6. Per germline, CDR1 MGHRA and CDR2 YSYEKL. Partial CDR3 DNA: TGCGCCAGCAGCCAAGGGGATAGCGGGCGCTCCTACGAG. This sequence encodes CASSQGDSGRSYE. The complete CDR3 sequence is CASSQGDSGRSYEQYF.

This clone was found a few times. The DNA read from the CDR3 is TGCAGCGTTGTCCCCCGGGGGGGAGAGACC. Its translation is CSVVPRGGET. The complete CDR3 protein is CSVVPRGGETYTF. V and J are TRBV29-1 and TRBJ1-2; perhaps TRBD1 as D (5 bases). The read finishes 3 residues shy of the CDR3 end, and the germline J gene is used to complete it. The CDR3 runs to 13 residues. Germline CDR1 and CDR2: SQVTM and ANQGSEA.

This clone was found many times. The observed sequence ends 3 residues before the CDR3 terminus, with the missing tail filled in from the germline J gene. The chain carries TRBV20-1 and TRBJ1-2; 9 bases line up with TRBD1. There are 12 residues in the CDR3. Germline values: CDR1 DFQATT, CDR2 SNEGSKA (reference sequence). The CDR3 sequence is CSARDIQGAYTF. The covered CDR3 bases are TGCAGTGCTAGAGATATACAGGGGGCC.

This clone was seen many times. With the read ending 3 residues before the CDR3 end, the germline J gene is used to fill in that end. The chain is built from TRBV20-1 and TRBJ1-1, with 7 bases identical to TRBD1. Germline V CDR1 and CDR2: DFQATT, SNEGSKA (reference sequence). This CDR3 contains 14 residues. After removal of 3 bases from V and 2 bases from J, the junction contained 6 bases not matched to a gene. CDR3 sequence: CSARQTGFNTEAFF. The CDR3 bases that were read are TGCAGTGCTAGGCAGACAGGGTTCAACACTGAA.